The clone carrying this TCR beta chain was observed many times. No antigen is known for it. Researchers prepared the TCRbeta library using unique molecular identifiers, the study reports. From the PCR reads, TCRdb called clonotypes with MiXCR, one entry per CDR3 protein. Of 240,000 or so distinct CDR3 sequences listed, under 9.5% are singletons. The record originates from a study of T-cell reconstitution after alpha-beta-depleted transplantation in children. Trimming took off 1 base at V and 5 bases at J, with 15 bases between the two ends. CDR3 length equals 15 residues. CDR1 is DFQATT, CDR2 SNEGSKA, per germline (reference sequence). General study findings and limits: A year post-transplant, T-cell counts and diversity derived mostly from newly produced T cells. Reportedly, only several hundred clones from non-depleted graft cells drove alpha-beta T-cell counts at about two months. The origin of high day-60 TCRbeta diversity in some patients lay in surviving recipient T cells and thymic progenitors.

The sample consisted of PBMCs, mostly from graft donor cells, taken 180 days after TCRalphabeta/CD19-depleted stem cell transplant. The TCR sequence derives from a male patient younger than 18 who had a stem cell transplant for acute lymphoblastic leukemia, so the T cells may come from the graft donor. V and J are TRBV20-1 and TRBJ1-5, with D maybe TRBD1 (6 bases). The CDR3 bases are TGCAGTGCTAGAGTAGCAGGGGCAATTTATCAGCCCCAGCATTTT. Amino acid sequence: CSARVAGAIYQPQHF.